One sample yielded the 26 T cell receptor beta chains listed below, sequenced in a study of long-term antiretroviral therapy in people with HIV. Samples were assayed with immunoSEQ v3.0 at survey level. Measured with immunoSEQ multiplex PCR; TCRdb has only the in-frame clones, and not every one. The repertoire holds roughly 20,000 clones, with 81% as singletons. The source was unsorted PBMCs, collected 1.5 years after starting antiretroviral therapy. The source is a man aged 25-45 years with HIV.

The chain has TRBV7-9 and TRBJ2-7; perhaps TRBD1 as D (6 bases). From germline, CDR1 is SEHNR and CDR2 FQNEAQ (reference sequence). The CDR3 consists of 14 residues. V shed 5 bases and J shed 0 bases, with 11 bases lying between them. The CDR3 DNA sequence: TGTGCCAGCAGCCCCCGGGACAACTCCTACGAGCAGTACTTC. Its protein product is CASSPRDNSYEQYF.

The chain has TRBV5-6 and TRBJ2-2, with D uncertain. With 0 bases removed from V and 1 base from J, the gap between germline ends came to 4 bases. The CDR3 totals 14 residues. CDR1 is SGHDT, CDR2 YYEEEE, per germline. Here the CDR3 DNA reads TGTGCCAGCAGCTTGGACTGGAACACCGGGGAGCTGTTTTTT. Translating gives CASSLDWNTGELFF.

The gene calls are TRBV5-1 and TRBJ2-5; no reliable D call. Germline V CDR1 and CDR2: SGHRS, YFSETQ. The CDR3 extends over 13 amino acids. The ends were cut back, 4 bases at V and 0 bases at J, with 7 bases in the middle. CDR3 DNA: TGCGCCAGCAGCAGCTCGAACCAAGAGACCCAGTACTTC. It encodes CASSSSNQETQYF.

The chain has TRBV7-6 and TRBJ1-1; 7 nucleotides agree with TRBD1. J gave up 0 bases and V 5 bases, and 3 bases lay outside the gene matches. Germline CDR1 reads SGHVS; CDR2 reads FNYEAQ. The CDR3 covers 14 residues. The CDR3 loop reads CASSPTGMNTEAFF. In nucleotides, the CDR3 is TGTGCCAGCAGCCCGACAGGGATGAACACTGAAGCTTTCTTT.

The CDR3 bases are TGCGCCAGCAGCCGGACTAGCGGGAGGGTGCGCGGTGAGCAGTTCTTC. Its protein is CASSRTSGRVRGEQFF. The V and J genes are TRBV4-1 and TRBJ2-1, with 15 bases aligning to TRBD2. CDR3 size: 16 residues. V lost 4 bases, J lost 9 bases, and 7 bases stayed unmatched. Germline CDR1 is MGHRA and CDR2 is YSYEKL.

In this sample, this clone turned up a few times. The chain recombines TRBV27 with TRBJ2-7, with 12 bases lining up with TRBD2. Trimming removed 5 bases from V and 5 bases from J; junction bases left unmatched: 10. The CDR3 is 16 residues long. Germline CDR1 is MNHEY and CDR2 is SMNVEV (reference sequence). Here the CDR3 DNA reads TGTGCCAGCAGTATCGTTCTAGCGGGAGGGCCCCACGAGCAGTACTTC. This translates into CASSIVLAGGPHEQYF.

The chain uses TRBV5-4 and TRBJ2-1; D gene unclear. This CDR3 contains 15 residues. The V and J ends lost 0 bases and 0 bases respectively, with 7 bases between them. Germline V lookup: CDR1 SGHNT, CDR2 YYREEE (reference sequence). The CDR3 bases are TGTGCCAGCAGCTTGGAAGTGAGCTCCTACAATGAGCAGTTCTTC. It specifies CASSLEVSSYNEQFF.

The gene calls are TRBV4-1 and TRBJ2-6, with 10 positions matching TRBD1. Germline CDR1 and CDR2: MGHRA and YSYEKL. The J segment lost 0 bases and the V segment lost 4 bases, leaving 12 bases of the junction unmatched. The CDR3 is 20 residues long. CDR3 region: CASSREPVGQGVSGANVLTF. The CDR3, as DNA: TGCGCCAGCAGCCGAGAACCCGTAGGACAGGGGGTCTCTGGGGCCAACGTCCTGACTTTC.

This chain joins TRBV19 and TRBJ1-4, with D maybe TRBD1 (6 bases). The CDR3 runs 14 residues. Trimming took off 5 bases at V and 1 base at J, with 8 bases between the two ends. Germline CDR1 reads LNHDA; CDR2 reads SQIVND (reference sequence). The DNA for the CDR3 is TGTGCCAGTAGTTCACAGGGAACTAATGAAAAACTGTTTTTT. As protein: CASSSQGTNEKLFF. The full variable domain, rest sourced from reference TRBV19 and TRBJ1-4, is DGGITQSPKYLFRKEGQNVTLSCEQNLNHDAMYWYRQDPGQGLRLIYYSQIVNDFQKGDIAEGYSVSREKKESFPLTVTSAQKNPTAFYLCASSSQGTNEKLFFGSGTQLSVL.

The rearrangement joins TRBV5-1 to TRBJ2-1; 10 bases line up with TRBD2. The trim removed 0 bases at V and 6 bases at J, leaving 6 bases unmatched. Germline V lookup: CDR1 SGHRS, CDR2 YFSETQ. The length of the CDR3 is 16 residues. CDR3 in DNA: TGCGCCAGCAGCTTGGATGGACTAGCGGAGTCCAATGAGCAGTTCTTC. The encoded protein is CASSLDGLAESNEQFF.

The V call is TRBV15, the J call TRBJ1-2, with a weak D call TRBD1 (5 bases). The CDR3 sequence is 16 residues long. Germline CDR1 reads LNHNV; CDR2 reads YYDKDF (reference sequence). V lost 0 bases to trimming and J lost 4 bases, with 15 bases between them. CDR3 amino acids: CATSRDGGKTGYGYTF. DNA for the CDR3: TGTGCCACCAGCAGAGATGGGGGAAAAACCGGCTATGGCTACACCTTC.

The chain is built from TRBV14 and TRBJ2-3, with 14 nucleotides matching TRBD2. The germline gives CDR1 SGHDN, CDR2 FVKESK. J lost 12 bases, V lost 4 bases, and 6 bases had no gene match. The CDR3 has 14 residues. CDR3 loop: CASSPGLAGAKQYF. The CDR3 DNA sequence: TGTGCCAGCAGCCCGGGACTAGCGGGAGCGAAACAGTATTTT.

The genes are TRBV7-9 and TRBJ2-3, with 12 positions matching TRBD2. V lost 5 bases and J lost 8; bases outside the gene matches: 8. Germline assignment: CDR1 SEHNR and CDR2 FQNEAQ (reference sequence). This CDR3 has 15 residues. CDR3 sequence: CASSPRTSGMRTQYF. The CDR3 nucleotides are TGTGCCAGCAGCCCCAGGACTAGCGGGATGCGTACGCAGTATTTT. Combining the CDR3 with reference TRBV7-9 and TRBJ2-3 gives the whole variable domain DTGVSQNPRHKITKRGQNVTFRCDPISEHNRLYWYRQTLGQGPEFLTYFQNEAQLEKSRLLSDRFSAERPKGSFSTLEIQRTEQGDSAMYLCASSPRTSGMRTQYFGPGTRLTVL.

The chain employs TRBV5-4 and TRBJ2-1; 10 bases map to TRBD2. CDR3 length: 13 residues. Trimming cost V 4 bases and J 10 bases; bases outside gene matches: 5. Germline CDR1 reads SGHNT; CDR2 reads YYREEE (reference sequence). CDR3 loop: CASSAGLAAEQFF. CDR3 bases: TGTGCCAGCAGCGCCGGACTAGCGGCGGAGCAGTTCTTC.

V gene TRBV27 combines with J gene TRBJ1-1; TRBD1 matches at 9 bases. This CDR3 has 14 amino acids. The germline V gene encodes CDR1 MNHEY and CDR2 SMNVEV (reference sequence). V lost 4 bases to trimming and J lost 1 base; unmatched junction nucleotides: 1. The chain's CDR3 is CASSSGQGNTEAFF. Written as DNA, the CDR3 is TGTGCCAGCAGTTCGGGACAGGGGAACACTGAAGCTTTCTTT.

The chain is built from TRBV30 and TRBJ2-1; no clear D. V was clipped by 0 bases and J by 10 bases, with 16 bases between them. In germline, CDR1 is GTSNPN, CDR2 SVGIG (reference sequence). This CDR3 comprises 14 residues. The CDR3 DNA is TGTGCCTGGAGTGTCTTCGGAGCTAGTTGGGAGCAGTTCTTC. The encoded protein is CAWSVFGASWEQFF.

The V gene is TRBV30, the J gene TRBJ1-2; D not certain. The germline gives CDR1 GTSNPN, CDR2 SVGIG (reference sequence). Trimming took 0 bases from V and 7 from J, leaving 15 bases between them. This CDR3 contains 14 residues. Here the CDR3 DNA reads TGTGCCTGGAGTGTACTGGGGTTTAGAAGTGGCTACACCTTC. This codes for CAWSVLGFRSGYTF.

This rearrangement joins TRBV6-5 to TRBJ1-5, with D uncertain. This CDR3 spans 15 amino acids. V was cut by 3 bases and J by 2 bases, with 11 bases left in between. Per the germline V gene, CDR1 is MNHEY and CDR2 is SVGAGI. The CDR3, as DNA: TGTGCCAGCAGTTATACGGGTCAAGGCAATCAGCCCCAGCATTTT. It codes for CASSYTGQGNQPQHF.

The gene calls are TRBV27 and TRBJ1-1; D call uncertain. The germline gives CDR1 MNHEY, CDR2 SMNVEV (reference sequence). V gave up 2 bases and J gave up 0 bases, with 10 bases separating them. This CDR3 is built from 15 residues. This CDR3 is CASSLRAAMNTEAFF. CDR3 DNA: TGTGCCAGCAGTTTAAGGGCGGCAATGAACACTGAAGCTTTCTTT.

In DNA form, the CDR3 reads TGTGCCAGCAGTGGATCTAGCGGGGCCTACGAGCAGTACTTC. Its translation is CASSGSSGAYEQYF. The chain joins TRBV6-1 to TRBJ2-7, with TRBD2 matching 9 bases. The CDR3 covers 14 residues. V gave up 4 bases and J gave up 2 bases; unmatched junction bases: 3. The V gene's germline CDR1 is MNHNS and CDR2 SASEGT.

This chain joins TRBV19 and TRBJ1-2, with TRBD1 identical over 7 bases. The CDR3 is made up of 13 amino acids. Germline V gene data show CDR1 as LNHDA and CDR2 as SQIVND (reference sequence). After removal of 5 bases from V and 4 bases from J, the junction contained 4 bases not matched to a gene. The CDR3: CASSPQGVYGYTF. The CDR3 nucleotides read TGTGCCAGTAGTCCGCAGGGGGTCTATGGCTACACCTTC. The whole variable domain, remainder taken from reference TRBV19 and TRBJ1-2, is DGGITQSPKYLFRKEGQNVTLSCEQNLNHDAMYWYRQDPGQGLRLIYYSQIVNDFQKGDIAEGYSVSREKKESFPLTVTSAQKNPTAFYLCASSPQGVYGYTFGSGTRLTVV.

V usage is TRBV28 and J usage is TRBJ1-6; 7 bases fit TRBD1. The V segment lost 5 bases and the J segment 6 bases; nucleotides outside the gene matches: 10. Germline V gene sequence: CDR1 MDHEN, CDR2 SYDVKM. The CDR3 contains 16 residues. CDR3 amino acids: CASSQTTGMGNSPLHF. The CDR3 DNA reads as TGTGCCAGCAGTCAAACGACAGGGATGGGTAATTCACCCCTCCACTTT. The full variable domain, completed using reference TRBV28 and TRBJ1-6, is DVKVTQSSRYLVKRTGEKVFLECVQDMDHENMFWYRQDPGLGLRLIYFSYDVKMKEKGDIPEGYSVSREKKERFSLILESASTNQTSMYLCASSQTTGMGNSPLHFGNGTRLTVT.

The V call is TRBV25-1, the J call TRBJ1-5, with D possibly being TRBD1 (5 bases). V lost 4 bases, J lost 2 bases, and 12 bases lay in between. The CDR3 spans 15 residues. Germline V CDR1 and CDR2: MGHDK, SYGVNS. The CDR3 here is CASSATGGGNQPQHF. DNA for the CDR3: TGTGCCAGCAGTGCCACGGGGGGAGGCAATCAGCCCCAGCATTTT.

This chain links TRBV29-1 with TRBJ1-2, with D unresolved. Per the germline V gene, CDR1 is SQVTM and CDR2 is ANQGSEA. V was cut by 6 bases and J by 3 bases, with 11 bases left in between. This CDR3 has 12 amino acids. CDR3: CSVATTDYGYTF. CDR3 in DNA: TGCAGCGTCGCCACAACAGACTATGGCTACACCTTC. Complete variable domain (other parts from reference TRBV29-1 and TRBJ1-2): SAVISQKPSRDICQRGTSLTIQCQVDSQVTMMFWYRQQPGQSLTLIATANQGSEATYESGFVIDKFPISRPNLTFSTLTVSNMSPEDSSIYLCSVATTDYGYTFGSGTRLTVV.

The chain recombines TRBV5-1 with TRBJ2-3, with 11 bases fitting TRBD2. The germline V gene encodes CDR1 SGHRS and CDR2 YFSETQ. V lost 0 bases and J lost 2; bases outside the gene matches: 5. The CDR3 has 17 residues. Written as DNA, the CDR3 is TGCGCCAGCAGCTTGGCACTAGCGGGAGTGTCCACAGATACGCAGTATTTT. Its protein is CASSLALAGVSTDTQYF.

The rearrangement uses TRBV2 and TRBJ1-3; the D gene is possibly TRBD1 (6 bases). There are 15 residues in the CDR3. CDR1 and CDR2 from the germline V gene are SNHLY and FYNNEI. With 5 bases removed from V and 2 bases from J, the gap between germline ends came to 13 bases. This CDR3 reads CASSRDGGAGNTIYF. Here the CDR3 DNA reads TGTGCCAGCAGTCGAGACGGGGGCGCTGGAAACACCATATATTTT.